Listed below are T cell receptor beta chains from one sample, sequenced in a study of monozygotic twins with inflammatory bowel disease. No DNA is given; TCRdb re-called the 5' RACE reads and lists each CDR3 protein once. In all, the sample yields 300,000 to 400,000 distinct CDR3 sequences. Sequences were obtained from blood. These receptors all come from a human donor with ulcerative colitis or Crohn's disease, or a healthy co-twin of an affected twin (not recorded which). The CDR3 runs from the conserved cysteine through the conserved F or W.

j_gene | v_gene | CDR3aa
TRBJ1-1 | TRBV28 | CASTQWDRPGRVNTEAFF
TRBJ2-1 | TRBV5-1 | CASSATSGGAGEQFF
TRBJ1-1 | TRBV6-5 | CASSYRAGEAFF
TRBJ1-1 | TRBV7-9 | CASSLARLGADTEAFF
TRBJ2-1 | TRBV27 | CASSLLGFYNEQFF
TRBJ1-2 | TRBV2 | CASSEGEAYGYTF
TRBJ2-3 | TRBV6-4 | CASSDRETDTQYF
TRBJ2-1 | TRBV3-1 | CASSGASGSEQFF
TRBJ2-2 | TRBV20-1 | CSARRLGTENTGELFF
TRBJ2-3 | TRBV19 | CASSIQLSTDTQYF
TRBJ1-6 | TRBV18 | CASSPQRGTTNSPLHF
TRBJ1-4 | TRBV6-1 | CASRQGATNEKLFF
TRBJ2-7 | TRBV12-3/TRBV12-4 | CASSQLAGGSNKQYF
TRBJ1-1 | TRBV7-8 | CASSLREGTEAFF
TRBJ2-2 | TRBV12-3/TRBV12-4 | CASSLTGGPNTGELFF
TRBJ2-7 | TRBV10-3 | CAISVSDGRYEQYF
TRBJ2-7 | TRBV28 | CASSLTGRGAEQYF
TRBJ1-1 | TRBV25-1 | CASSAIHRNTEAFF
TRBJ2-2 | TRBV10-3 | CAISGGSAGGTGELFF
TRBJ2-2 | TRBV5-1 | CAISAGQGTGELFF
TRBJ2-7 | TRBV29-1 | CSVVSVMGEQYF
TRBJ1-1 | TRBV7-2 | CASSLDPQGWTEAFF
TRBJ1-5 | TRBV19 | CASSPGREPQHF
TRBJ2-1 | TRBV11-2 | CASSSSGGHSYNEQFF
TRBJ2-3 | TRBV10-3 | CAIGVKGGTDTQYF
TRBJ2-1 | TRBV3-1 | CASSQAYEQFF
TRBJ1-2 | TRBV29-1 | CSVDGGQGYGYTF
TRBJ1-6 | TRBV4-3 | CASSQRIDLPRRSYNSPLHF
TRBJ1-6 | TRBV27 | CASSSSDRGRYYYNSPLHF
TRBJ2-1 | TRBV10-3 | CAISFRLQGSYNEQFF
TRBJ2-7 | TRBV5-1 | CASSLAMSYEQYF
TRBJ1-3 | TRBV7-2 | CASSLGLGRPDTIYF
TRBJ2-4 | TRBV4-3 | CASSQVHTGSGIQYF
TRBJ2-3 | TRBV11-1 | CASSVPLTGAQGPDTQYF
TRBJ2-3 | TRBV13 | CASSFDRISGRSEDTQYF
TRBJ2-3 | TRBV5-1 | CASSGWGLATGADTQYF
TRBJ2-3 | TRBV20-1 | CSAHHRAGADTQYF
TRBJ2-3 | TRBV5-5 | CASSGTSGSYTQYF
TRBJ1-4 | TRBV28 | CASSLFSFGDRGLNEKLFF
TRBJ1-4 | TRBV20-1 | CSARPHRDPSGEKLFF
TRBJ2-3 | TRBV12-3/TRBV12-4 | CASSSAGTSIWYF
TRBJ2-1 | TRBV11-2 | CASSLGQWTGGLEQFF